This TCR beta chain was documented in a study of graft-versus-host responses after intestinal transplantation. A note on this clone: Its cognate antigen is unknown.

Clones were read by immunoSEQ multiplex PCR, and TCRdb kept only the in-frame ones, dropping some. The sample lists about 39,000 clones; more than 90% were seen once. V lost 0 bases and J lost 4, with 12 bases in between. The CDR3 spans 15 residues. Germline V gives CDR1 SGDLS, CDR2 YYNGEE. This clonotype was sampled from a human donor who was the organ donor for an intestinal transplant. Sequenced here: unstimulated CD8+ T cells sorted from spleen or lymph node cells, sampled before transplant. V and J are TRBV9 and TRBJ2-3; D might be TRBD2 (5 bases). The DNA of the CDR3 is TGTGCCAGCAGCGTAGACGGGATCGGACCAGATACGCAGTATTTT. Translating it yields CASSVDGIGPDTQYF.